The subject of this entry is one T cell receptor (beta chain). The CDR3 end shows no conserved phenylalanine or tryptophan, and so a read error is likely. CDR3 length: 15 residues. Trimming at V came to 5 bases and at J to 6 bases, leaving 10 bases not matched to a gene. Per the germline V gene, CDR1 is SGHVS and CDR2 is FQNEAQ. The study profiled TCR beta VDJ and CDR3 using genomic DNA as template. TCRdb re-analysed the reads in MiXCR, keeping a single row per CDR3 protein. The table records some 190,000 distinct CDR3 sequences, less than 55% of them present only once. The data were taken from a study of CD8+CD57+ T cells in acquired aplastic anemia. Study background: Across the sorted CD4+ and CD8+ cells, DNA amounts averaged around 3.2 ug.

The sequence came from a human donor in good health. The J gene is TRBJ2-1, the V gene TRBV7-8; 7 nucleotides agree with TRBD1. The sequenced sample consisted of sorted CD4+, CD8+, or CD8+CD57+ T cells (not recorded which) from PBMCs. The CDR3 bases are TGTGCCAGCAGCCCGACAGGGAATAGCGCCAATGAGCAGTTCCTC. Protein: CASSPTGNSANEQFL.